A selection of T cell receptor beta chains follows, all from one sample in a study of T-cell reconstitution after alpha-beta-depleted transplantation in children. TCRdb recomputed calls from the PCR reads with MiXCR, one row per CDR3 protein. The sample carries around 500,000 distinct CDR3 sequences, 23% recorded once. The source material was PBMCs, mostly from graft donor cells, sampled 360 days after TCRalphabeta/CD19-depleted stem cell transplant. Every receptor here comes from a boy under two years old who had a stem cell transplant for acute myeloid leukemia, so the T cells may come from the graft donor. The CDR3 runs from the conserved cysteine through the conserved F or W. Clone size is shown for a subset of rows, as once, few, many or a class of expanded clone.

abundance: many
v_gene: TRBV14
j_gene: TRBJ2-1
CDR3aa: CASSPLGGKNNEQFF

abundance: few
v_gene: TRBV10-3
j_gene: TRBJ2-1
CDR3aa: CAISDFDEQFF

abundance: -
v_gene: TRBV20-1
j_gene: TRBJ2-4
CDR3aa: CSAREPSLAKNIQYF

abundance: once
v_gene: TRBV29-1
j_gene: TRBJ2-3
CDR3aa: CSVGGGAGDTQYF

abundance: -
v_gene: TRBV15
j_gene: TRBJ2-7
CDR3aa: CATSRDRGLYEQYF

abundance: many
v_gene: TRBV20-1
j_gene: TRBJ2-3
CDR3aa: CSARDQAALLVNTQYF

abundance: -
v_gene: TRBV18
j_gene: TRBJ2-1
CDR3aa: CASSPRTDRNEQFF

abundance: -
v_gene: TRBV5-1
j_gene: TRBJ2-3
CDR3aa: CASSPPRTSGTDTQYF

abundance: many
v_gene: TRBV12-3/TRBV12-4
j_gene: TRBJ2-1
CDR3aa: CASSFDSRGNEQFF

abundance: many
v_gene: TRBV11-2
j_gene: TRBJ1-4
CDR3aa: CASSYDRDTEKLFF

abundance: -
v_gene: TRBV20-1
j_gene: TRBJ1-2
CDR3aa: CSARDGPNGYTF

abundance: once
v_gene: TRBV7-2
j_gene: TRBJ2-1
CDR3aa: CASSLVLARGYYNEQFF

abundance: few
v_gene: TRBV6-5
j_gene: TRBJ1-6
CDR3aa: CASSYSGQSPNSPLHF

abundance: many
v_gene: TRBV9
j_gene: TRBJ2-7
CDR3aa: CASSSTQGAYEQYF

abundance: few
v_gene: TRBV20-1
j_gene: TRBJ2-1
CDR3aa: CSATSRGGYNEQFF

abundance: many
v_gene: TRBV4-3
j_gene: TRBJ1-5
CDR3aa: CASSQDLWGHSNQPQHF

abundance: few
v_gene: TRBV3-1
j_gene: TRBJ2-2
CDR3aa: CASSPLRITGELFF

abundance: -
v_gene: TRBV7-2
j_gene: TRBJ1-1
CDR3aa: CASSLVKGLYTEAFF

abundance: few
v_gene: TRBV4-1
j_gene: TRBJ2-1
CDR3aa: CASSQDWLADGEQFF

abundance: -
v_gene: TRBV7-9
j_gene: TRBJ1-2
CDR3aa: CASSLLGSYSYGYTF

abundance: many
v_gene: TRBV12-3/TRBV12-4
j_gene: TRBJ2-2
CDR3aa: CASSLGRDGELFF

abundance: many
v_gene: TRBV11-2
j_gene: TRBJ2-3
CDR3aa: CASSLLPPARGLSDTQYF

abundance: -
v_gene: TRBV15
j_gene: TRBJ2-1
CDR3aa: CATSIRDSYNEQFF

abundance: many
v_gene: TRBV25-1
j_gene: TRBJ2-1
CDR3aa: CASSEYAAGTGSYNEQFF

abundance: few
v_gene: TRBV5-1
j_gene: TRBJ2-2
CDR3aa: CASSFSDGDTGELFF

abundance: few
v_gene: TRBV12-3/TRBV12-4
j_gene: TRBJ1-2
CDR3aa: CASILGQPMGYTF

abundance: -
v_gene: TRBV4-1
j_gene: TRBJ1-1
CDR3aa: CASSQERGGNTEAFF

abundance: many
v_gene: TRBV20-1
j_gene: TRBJ2-3
CDR3aa: CSAISGGGATDTQYF

abundance: -
v_gene: TRBV7-3
j_gene: TRBJ2-3
CDR3aa: CASSLLPGTSGRTDTQYF

abundance: -
v_gene: TRBV10-3
j_gene: TRBJ2-1
CDR3aa: CAISESERGYNEQFF

abundance: few
v_gene: TRBV11-1
j_gene: TRBJ2-7
CDR3aa: CASSLASVDHRGGYEQYF

abundance: few
v_gene: TRBV20-1
j_gene: TRBJ2-5
CDR3aa: CSARDYYQETQYF

abundance: many
v_gene: TRBV6-1
j_gene: TRBJ1-2
CDR3aa: CASSRTQGAREVANYGYTF

abundance: -
v_gene: TRBV25-1
j_gene: TRBJ2-3
CDR3aa: CASSEYGGTDTQYF

abundance: -
v_gene: TRBV12-3/TRBV12-4
j_gene: TRBJ2-1
CDR3aa: CASRASGNHEQFF

abundance: few
v_gene: TRBV20-1
j_gene: TRBJ2-1
CDR3aa: CSARRGGPSSYNEQFF

abundance: -
v_gene: TRBV15
j_gene: TRBJ1-2
CDR3aa: CATSRWEDGYTF

abundance: many
v_gene: TRBV5-1
j_gene: TRBJ1-3
CDR3aa: CASSSPSTTGTPNTIYF

abundance: -
v_gene: TRBV25-1
j_gene: TRBJ2-5
CDR3aa: CASSGLGSPETQYF

abundance: -
v_gene: TRBV5-5
j_gene: TRBJ2-1
CDR3aa: CASSLVEGLHNEQFF

abundance: few
v_gene: TRBV24-1
j_gene: TRBJ2-1
CDR3aa: CATSDLATRDEQFF

abundance: few
v_gene: TRBV6-5
j_gene: TRBJ1-1
CDR3aa: CASSYYGQGAAEAFF

abundance: few
v_gene: TRBV20-1
j_gene: TRBJ2-3
CDR3aa: CSARGKRGGYTDTQYF

abundance: many
v_gene: TRBV5-1
j_gene: TRBJ2-3
CDR3aa: CASSGTGWTDTQYF

abundance: few
v_gene: TRBV11-2
j_gene: TRBJ2-5
CDR3aa: CASSSRGGGEETQYF

abundance: -
v_gene: TRBV20-1
j_gene: TRBJ1-3
CDR3aa: CSARKGSSGNTIYF

abundance: -
v_gene: TRBV7-2
j_gene: TRBJ2-1
CDR3aa: CASSFPGLHEQFF

abundance: -
v_gene: TRBV10-1
j_gene: TRBJ1-1
CDR3aa: CASSESGDKGEAFF

abundance: -
v_gene: TRBV12-3/TRBV12-4
j_gene: TRBJ1-1
CDR3aa: CASSWVNTEAFF

abundance: -
v_gene: TRBV6-1
j_gene: TRBJ2-1
CDR3aa: CASRPRAGGLNEQFF

abundance: -
v_gene: TRBV29-1
j_gene: TRBJ2-3
CDR3aa: CSVNPWGAESMTDTQYF

abundance: few
v_gene: TRBV20-1
j_gene: TRBJ2-5
CDR3aa: CSATSSQETQYF

abundance: many
v_gene: TRBV20-1
j_gene: TRBJ2-5
CDR3aa: CSARDLVDGETQYF